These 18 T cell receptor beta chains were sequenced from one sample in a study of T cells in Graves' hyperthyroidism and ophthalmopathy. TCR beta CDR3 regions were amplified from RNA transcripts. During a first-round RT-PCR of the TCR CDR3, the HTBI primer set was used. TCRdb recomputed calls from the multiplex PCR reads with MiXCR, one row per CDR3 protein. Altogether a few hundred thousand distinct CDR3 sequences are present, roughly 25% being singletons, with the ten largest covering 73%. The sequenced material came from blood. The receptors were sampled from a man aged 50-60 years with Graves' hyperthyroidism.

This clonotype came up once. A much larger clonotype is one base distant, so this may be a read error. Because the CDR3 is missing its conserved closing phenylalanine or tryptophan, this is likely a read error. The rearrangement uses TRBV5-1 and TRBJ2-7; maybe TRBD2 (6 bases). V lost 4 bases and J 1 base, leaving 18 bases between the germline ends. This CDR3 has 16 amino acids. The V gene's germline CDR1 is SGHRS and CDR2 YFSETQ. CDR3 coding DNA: TGCGCCAGCAGCGACGTCTTCGGAGGGAATTCCTACGAGCAGTACCTC. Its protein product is CASSDVFGGNSYEQYL.

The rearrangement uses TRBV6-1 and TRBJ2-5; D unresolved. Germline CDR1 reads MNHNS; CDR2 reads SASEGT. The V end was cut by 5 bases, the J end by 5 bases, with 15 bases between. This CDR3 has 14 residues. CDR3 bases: TGTGCCAGCAGTTATGGCCGGCTACGCGAGACCCAGTACTTC. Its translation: CASSYGRLRETQYF.

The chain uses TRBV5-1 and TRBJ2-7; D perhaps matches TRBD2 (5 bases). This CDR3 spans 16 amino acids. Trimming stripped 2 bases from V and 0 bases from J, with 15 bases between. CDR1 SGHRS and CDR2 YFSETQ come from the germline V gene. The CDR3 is CASSFTTGYSSYEQYF. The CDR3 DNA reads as TGCGCCAGCAGCTTCACAACGGGGTACAGCTCCTACGAGCAGTACTTC. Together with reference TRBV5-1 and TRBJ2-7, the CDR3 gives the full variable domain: KAGVTQTPRYLIKTRGQQVTLSCSPISGHRSVSWYQQTPGQGLQFLFEYFSETQRNKGNFPGRFSGRQFSNSRSEMNVSTLELGDSALYLCASSFTTGYSSYEQYFGPGTRLTVT.

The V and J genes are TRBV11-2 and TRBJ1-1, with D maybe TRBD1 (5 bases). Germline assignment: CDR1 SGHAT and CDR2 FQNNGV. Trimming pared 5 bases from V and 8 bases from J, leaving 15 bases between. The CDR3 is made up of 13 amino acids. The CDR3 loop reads CASSTERGTEAFF. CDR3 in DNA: TGTGCCAGCAGCACCGAACGGGGGACGGAAGCTTTCTTT.

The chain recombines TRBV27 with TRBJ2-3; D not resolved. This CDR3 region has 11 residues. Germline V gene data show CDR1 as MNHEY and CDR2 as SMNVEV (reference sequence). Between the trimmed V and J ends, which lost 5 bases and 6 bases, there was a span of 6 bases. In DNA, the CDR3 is TGTGCCAGCAGTCAACAGGATACGCAGTATTTT. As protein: CASSQQDTQYF.

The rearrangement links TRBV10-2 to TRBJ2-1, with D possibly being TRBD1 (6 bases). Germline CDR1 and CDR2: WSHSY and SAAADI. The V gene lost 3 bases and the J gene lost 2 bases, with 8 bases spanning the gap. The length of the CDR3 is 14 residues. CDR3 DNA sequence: TGCGCCAGCAGTGAAAGGGACACCTACAATGAGCAGTTCTTC. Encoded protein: CASSERDTYNEQFF.

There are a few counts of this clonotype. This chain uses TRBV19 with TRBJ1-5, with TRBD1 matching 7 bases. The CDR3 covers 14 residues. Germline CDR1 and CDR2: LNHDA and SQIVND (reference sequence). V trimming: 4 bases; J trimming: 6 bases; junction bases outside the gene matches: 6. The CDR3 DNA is TGTGCCAGTAGTACACAGGGGAGGGCTCAGCCCCAGCATTTT. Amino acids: CASSTQGRAQPQHF.

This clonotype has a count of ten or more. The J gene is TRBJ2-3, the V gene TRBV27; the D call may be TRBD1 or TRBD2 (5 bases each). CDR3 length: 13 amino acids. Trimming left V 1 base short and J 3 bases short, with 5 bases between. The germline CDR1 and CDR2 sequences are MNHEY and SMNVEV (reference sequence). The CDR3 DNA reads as TGTGCCAGCAGTTTATGGGGGACAGATACGCAGTATTTT. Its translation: CASSLWGTDTQYF.

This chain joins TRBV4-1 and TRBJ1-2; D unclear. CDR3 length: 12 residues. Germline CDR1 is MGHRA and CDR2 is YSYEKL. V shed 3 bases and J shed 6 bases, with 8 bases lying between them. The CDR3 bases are TGCGCCAGCAGCCATCAAGGGAATGGCTACACCTTC. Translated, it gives CASSHQGNGYTF.

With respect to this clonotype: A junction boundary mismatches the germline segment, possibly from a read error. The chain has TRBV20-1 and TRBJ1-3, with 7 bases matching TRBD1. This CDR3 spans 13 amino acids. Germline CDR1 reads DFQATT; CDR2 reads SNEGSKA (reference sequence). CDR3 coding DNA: TGCAGTGCTAGTACAGGGGCTGGAAACACCAGATATTTT. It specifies CSASTGAGNTRYF.

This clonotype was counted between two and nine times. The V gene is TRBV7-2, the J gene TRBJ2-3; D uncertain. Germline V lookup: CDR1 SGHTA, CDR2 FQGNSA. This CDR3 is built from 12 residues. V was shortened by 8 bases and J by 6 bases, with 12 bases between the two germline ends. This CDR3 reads CASGSAGDTQYF. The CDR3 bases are TGTGCCAGCGGCTCCGCTGGGGATACGCAGTATTTT.

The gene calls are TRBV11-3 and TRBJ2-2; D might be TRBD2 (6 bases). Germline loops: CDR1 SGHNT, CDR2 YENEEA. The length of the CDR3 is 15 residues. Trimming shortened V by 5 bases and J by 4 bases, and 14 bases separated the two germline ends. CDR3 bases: TGTGCCAGCAGCCCGGGGGACCTATTCACCGGGGAGCTGTTTTTT. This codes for CASSPGDLFTGELFF.

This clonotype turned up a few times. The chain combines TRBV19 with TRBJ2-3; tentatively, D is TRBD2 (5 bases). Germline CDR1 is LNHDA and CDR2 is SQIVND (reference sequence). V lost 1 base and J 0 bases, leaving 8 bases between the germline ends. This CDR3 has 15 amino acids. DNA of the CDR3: TGTGCCAGTAGTATAGGGACGGGGAGCACAGATACGCAGTATTTT. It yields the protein CASSIGTGSTDTQYF.

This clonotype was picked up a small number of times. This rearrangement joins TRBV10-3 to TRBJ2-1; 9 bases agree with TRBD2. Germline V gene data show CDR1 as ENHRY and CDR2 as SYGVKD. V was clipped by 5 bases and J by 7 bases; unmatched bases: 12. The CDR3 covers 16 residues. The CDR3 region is CAISLALSGSLNEQFF. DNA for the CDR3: TGTGCCATCAGTCTCGCTCTTAGCGGGAGTCTAAATGAGCAGTTCTTC.

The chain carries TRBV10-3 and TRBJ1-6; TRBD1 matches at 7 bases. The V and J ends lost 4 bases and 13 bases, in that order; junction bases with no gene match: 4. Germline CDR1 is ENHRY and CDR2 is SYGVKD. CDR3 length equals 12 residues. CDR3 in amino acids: CAISVTGSPLHF. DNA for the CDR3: TGTGCCATCAGTGTGACAGGGTCCCCCCTCCACTTT.

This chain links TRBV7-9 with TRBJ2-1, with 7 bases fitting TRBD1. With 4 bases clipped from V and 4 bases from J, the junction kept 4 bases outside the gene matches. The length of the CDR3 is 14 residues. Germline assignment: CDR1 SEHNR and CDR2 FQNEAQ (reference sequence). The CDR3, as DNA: TGTGCCAGCAGCTGGGGACAGTCATACAATGAGCAGTTCTTC. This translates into CASSWGQSYNEQFF. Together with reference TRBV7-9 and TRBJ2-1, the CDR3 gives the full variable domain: DTGVSQNPRHKITKRGQNVTFRCDPISEHNRLYWYRQTLGQGPEFLTYFQNEAQLEKSRLLSDRFSAERPKGSFSTLEIQRTEQGDSAMYLCASSWGQSYNEQFFGPGTRLTVL.

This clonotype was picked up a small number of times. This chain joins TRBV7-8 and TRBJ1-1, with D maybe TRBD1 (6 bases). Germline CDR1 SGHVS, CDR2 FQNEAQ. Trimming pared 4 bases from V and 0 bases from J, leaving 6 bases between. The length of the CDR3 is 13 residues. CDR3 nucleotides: TGTGCCAGCAGCTGGGACATGAACACTGAAGCTTTCTTT. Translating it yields CASSWDMNTEAFF.

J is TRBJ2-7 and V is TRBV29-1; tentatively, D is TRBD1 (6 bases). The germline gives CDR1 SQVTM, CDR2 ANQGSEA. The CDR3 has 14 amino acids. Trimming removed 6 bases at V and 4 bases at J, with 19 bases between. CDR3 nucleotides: TGCAGCGTCGGTCGGCAGGGCACAGGGTACGAGCAGTACTTC. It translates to CSVGRQGTGYEQYF.